This T cell receptor beta chain was recovered during a study of T-cell memory formation after mild COVID-19. Constant-segment primers served in 5'RACE that generated TCR alpha and TCR beta cDNA libraries bearing sample barcodes and UMIs. TCRdb reprocessed the 5' RACE reads with MiXCR, giving one entry per CDR3 protein. The table lists some 320,000 distinct CDR3 sequences, about 15% of them singletons. Material: PBMCs or a T cell subset sorted from them (not recorded which). The clonotype originates from a young man who had mild COVID-19 (a few samples of this study predate the infection). Cell type and time point are not known.

The CDR3 region has the DNA TGTGCCAGTAGTACCACCGGACAGCCCCAAGAGACCCAGTACTTC. Protein sequence: CASSTTGQPQETQYF. The V call is TRBV19, the J call TRBJ2-5, with a tentative D call TRBD1 (6 bases). Germline loops: CDR1 LNHDA, CDR2 SQIVND (reference sequence). The V and J ends lost 4 bases and 1 base respectively, with 13 bases between them. This CDR3 region has 15 residues.